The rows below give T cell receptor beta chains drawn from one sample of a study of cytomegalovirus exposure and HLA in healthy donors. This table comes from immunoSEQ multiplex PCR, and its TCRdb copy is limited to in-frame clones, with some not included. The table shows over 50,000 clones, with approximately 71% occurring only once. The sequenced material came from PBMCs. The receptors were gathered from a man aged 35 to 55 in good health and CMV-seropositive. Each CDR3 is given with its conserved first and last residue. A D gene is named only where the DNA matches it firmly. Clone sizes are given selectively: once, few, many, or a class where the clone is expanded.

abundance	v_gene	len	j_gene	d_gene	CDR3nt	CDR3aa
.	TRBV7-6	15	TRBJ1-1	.	TGTGCCAGCAGCTTAGGTTCTAATAGAAACACTGAAGCTTTCTTT	CASSLGSNRNTEAFF
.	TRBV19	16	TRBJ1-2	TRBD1	TGTGCCAGTACGATGCAAACAGGGGGCGCTAGCTATGGCTACACCTTC	CASTMQTGGASYGYTF
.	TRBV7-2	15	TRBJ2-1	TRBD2	TGTGCCAGCAGCGAGACTAGCGGGAGTTACAATGAGCAGTTCTTC	CASSETSGSYNEQFF
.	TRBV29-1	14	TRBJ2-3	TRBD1	TGCAGCGTCCGGGACAGGGGAAGGTTAGATACGCAGTATTTT	CSVRDRGRLDTQYF
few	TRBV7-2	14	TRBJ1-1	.	TGTGCCAGCAGCTCCTCAGCGGTAGGAGCTGAAGCTTTCTTT	CASSSSAVGAEAFF
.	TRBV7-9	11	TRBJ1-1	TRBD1	TGTGCCAGCAGCTCGGACAGGGAAGCTTTCTTT	CASSSDREAFF
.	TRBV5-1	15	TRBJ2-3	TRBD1	TGCGCCAGCAGCCTCGCAGGGGGCAGGACAGATACGCAGTATTTT	CASSLAGGRTDTQYF
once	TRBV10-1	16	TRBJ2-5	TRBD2	TGCGCCAGCCCCCGACTAGCGGGGACGATCCAAGAGACCCAGTACTTC	CASPRLAGTIQETQYF
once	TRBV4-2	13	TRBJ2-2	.	TGTGCCAGCAGCCAAGATCTTGCCGGGGAGCTGTTTTTT	CASSQDLAGELFF
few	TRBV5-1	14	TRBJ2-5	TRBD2	TGCGCCAGCAGCATGACTAGCGGGGAAGAGACCCAGTACTTC	CASSMTSGEETQYF
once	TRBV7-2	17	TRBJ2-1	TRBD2	TGTGCCAGCAGCTTAGGCGCGGGGGGTTACTCGGGTAATGAGCAGTTCTTC	CASSLGAGGYSGNEQFF
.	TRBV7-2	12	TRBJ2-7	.	TGTGCCAGCAGCATGTTGAGTGGGGCGCAGTACTTC	CASSMLSGAQYF
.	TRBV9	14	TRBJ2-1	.	TGTGCCAGCAGCGTAGGCGGGGTGGGCAATGAGCAGTTCTTC	CASSVGGVGNEQFF
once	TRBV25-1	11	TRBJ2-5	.	TGTGCCAGCACTGGCGGGGAGACCCAGTACTTC	CASTGGETQYF
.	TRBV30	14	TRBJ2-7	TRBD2	TGTGCCTGGGCCACGGGGGGAGCTTTATACGAGCAGTACTTC	CAWATGGALYEQYF
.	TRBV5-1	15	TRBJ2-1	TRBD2	TGCGCCAGCAGCTTGACTAGCGGGGGGAACAATGAGCAGTTCTTC	CASSLTSGGNNEQFF
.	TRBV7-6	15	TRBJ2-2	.	TGTGCCAGCAGCTTATTACCCCGGGGTACCGGGGAGCTGTTTTTT	CASSLLPRGTGELFF
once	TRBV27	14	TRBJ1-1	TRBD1	TGTGCCAGCAGCCTATACAGGGGCAACACTGAAGCTTTCTTT	CASSLYRGNTEAFF
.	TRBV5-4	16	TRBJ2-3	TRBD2	TGTGCCAGCAGTTTGCCCGGGACTAAACGCACAGATACGCAGTATTTT	CASSLPGTKRTDTQYF
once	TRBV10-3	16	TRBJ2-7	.	TGTGCCATCAGTGAGTCGAGGGAACAGGGCGGGCACGAGCAGTACTTC	CAISESREQGGHEQYF
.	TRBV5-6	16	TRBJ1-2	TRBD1	TGTGCCAGCAGCTTGGGGGGGACAGGGGGCGACTATGGCTACACCTTC	CASSLGGTGGDYGYTF
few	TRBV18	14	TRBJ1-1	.	TGTGCCAGCTCTCCCGACAAACTGAACACTGAAGCTTTCTTT	CASSPDKLNTEAFF
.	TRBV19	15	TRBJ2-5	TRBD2	TGTGCCAGTAGTATCCGGGCGGGGGGGCAAGAGACCCAGTACTTC	CASSIRAGGQETQYF
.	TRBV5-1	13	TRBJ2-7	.	TGCGCCAGCAGCTTGGCTATCTCCTACGAGCAGTACTTC	CASSLAISYEQYF
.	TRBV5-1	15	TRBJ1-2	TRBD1	TGCGCCAGCAGCTTGGCTGGGGACAGTCCCTATGGCTACACCTTC	CASSLAGDSPYGYTF
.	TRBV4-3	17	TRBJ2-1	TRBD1	TGCGCCAGCAGCCCGTACTCCGGGACAGGAGACTTCAATGAGCAGTTCTTC	CASSPYSGTGDFNEQFF
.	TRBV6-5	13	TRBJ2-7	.	TGTGCCAGCAGTTGGGGGGATCTGTACGAGCAGTACTTC	CASSWGDLYEQYF
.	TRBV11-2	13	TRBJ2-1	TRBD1	TGTGCCAGCAGACGGACAGGGTACAATGAGCAGTTCTTC	CASRRTGYNEQFF
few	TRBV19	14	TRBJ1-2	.	TGTGCCAGTAGTATTCGGGGGGCAGGCTATGGCTACACCTTC	CASSIRGAGYGYTF
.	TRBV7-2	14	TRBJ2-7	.	TGTGCCAGCAGCCCTTCAGGCGCGGGGTATGAGCAGTACTTC	CASSPSGAGYEQYF
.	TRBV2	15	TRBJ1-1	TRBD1	TGTGCCAGCAGAGAACAGACAGGGGGGGACACTGAAGCTTTCTTT	CASREQTGGDTEAFF
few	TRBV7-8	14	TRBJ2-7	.	TGTGCCAGCAGCGTCCGGGACAAACCTTACGAGCAGTACTTC	CASSVRDKPYEQYF
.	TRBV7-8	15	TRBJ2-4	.	TGTGCCAGCAGCGGAGAAGACAGCCGGATAAACATTCAGTACTTC	CASSGEDSRINIQYF
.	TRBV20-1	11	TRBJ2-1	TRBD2	TGCAGTGCTACGCTAGCGGGGGAAGGGTTCTTC	CSATLAGEGFF
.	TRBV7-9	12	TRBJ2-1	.	TGTGCCAGCAGCCTGGAGGGATTGGAGCAGTTCTTC	CASSLEGLEQFF
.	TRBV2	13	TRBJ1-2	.	TGTGCCAGCGGGATGGAGGGGAATCTTGGCTACACCTTC	CASGMEGNLGYTF
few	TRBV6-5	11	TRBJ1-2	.	TGTGCCAGCAGTTACACTTATGGCTACACCTTC	CASSYTYGYTF
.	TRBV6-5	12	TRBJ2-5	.	TGTGCCAGCGGATCCACAGGGGAGACCCAGTACTTC	CASGSTGETQYF
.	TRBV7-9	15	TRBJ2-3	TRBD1	TGTGCCAGCACCGGTGGCAGGGGGCTCGCAGATACGCAGTATTTT	CASTGGRGLADTQYF
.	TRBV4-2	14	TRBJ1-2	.	TGTGCCAGCAGCCAAGATCCGAGGAGCTATGGCTACACCTTC	CASSQDPRSYGYTF
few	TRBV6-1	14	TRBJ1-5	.	TGTGCCAGCAGTGGAGAGGGGGAGAGTCAGCCCCAGCATTTT	CASSGEGESQPQHF
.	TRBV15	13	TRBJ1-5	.	TGTGCCACCAGCAGAGATTTATTTCAGCCCCAGCATTTT	CATSRDLFQPQHF
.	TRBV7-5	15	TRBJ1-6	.	TGTGTCAGGCAGACGGGGTTTTCCATTAATTCACCCCTCCACTTT	CVRQTGFSINSPLHF
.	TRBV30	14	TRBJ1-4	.	TGTGCCTGGAGAATCCCGGGGACTAATGAAAAACTGTTTTTT	CAWRIPGTNEKLFF
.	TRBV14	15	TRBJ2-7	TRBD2	TGTGCCAGCAGCCCCCAGATCGGGGGGGATGGGGAGCAGTACTTC	CASSPQIGGDGEQYF
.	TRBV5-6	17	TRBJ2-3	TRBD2	TGTGCCAGCAGCTTGCGGTTTGGGGGGGACGGCACAGATACGCAGTATTTT	CASSLRFGGDGTDTQYF
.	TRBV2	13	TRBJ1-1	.	TGTGCCAGCAGCCTGACAGAGAACACTGAAGCTTTCTTT	CASSLTENTEAFF
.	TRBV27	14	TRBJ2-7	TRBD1	TGTGCCAGCAGTCTAGGACAGGGGGGCTACGAGCAGTACTTC	CASSLGQGGYEQYF
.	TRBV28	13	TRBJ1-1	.	TGTGCCAGCAGTTTTCGGTTCGGAGCTGAAGCTTTCTTT	CASSFRFGAEAFF
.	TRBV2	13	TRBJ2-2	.	TGTGCCAGCAGTGGTCAAGGGGTCGGGGAGCTGTTTTTT	CASSGQGVGELFF